This T cell receptor (beta chain) was sequenced during a study of CD8+CD57+ T cells in acquired aplastic anemia. The V gene lost 6 bases and the J gene lost 5 bases, with 14 bases spanning the gap. The CDR3 length is 14 residues. This clonotype came up a few times. A read error is possible here, since a much larger clone lies one base away. Genomic DNA constituted the template upon which TCR beta VDJ and CDR3 profiling was performed. One entry per CDR3 protein, called by TCRdb with MiXCR from the reads. The sample holds about 270,000 distinct CDR3 sequences, approximately 86% seen once. All patients picked for sequencing had shown, by flow cytometry, an expansion of CD8+CD57+ cells.

This receptor was identified in a human donor with aplastic anemia. V is TRBV12-3 or TRBV12-4 and J is TRBJ2-1; tentatively, D is TRBD2 (7 bases). The sequenced material came from sorted CD4+, CD8+, or CD8+CD57+ T cells (not recorded which) from PBMCs. CDR3 bases: TGTGCCAGCAGCGACGCGGGGGCGCACAATGAGCAGTTCTTC. Translation: CASSDAGAHNEQFF.